Listed here are 30 T cell receptor beta chains from one sample, sequenced in a study of early T cells in non-severe SARS-CoV-2 infection. TCRdb itself ran the 5' RACE reads through MiXCR, one entry per CDR3 protein. Among tens of thousands of distinct CDR3 sequences listed, roughly 6% were seen once. The material was whole blood, obtained at baseline. All receptors derive from an adult who was a healthcare worker with PCR-confirmed SARS-CoV-2 infection or an uninfected control (not recorded which).

The chain recombines TRBV5-1 with TRBJ2-7, with no clear D. Trimming took off 0 bases at V and 0 bases at J, with 7 bases between the two ends. CDR1 is SGHRS, CDR2 YFSETQ, per germline. The CDR3 is made up of 14 amino acids. For the CDR3, the DNA is TGCGCCAGCAGCTTGGCTGGAAGCTCCTACGAGCAGTACTTC. The encoded protein is CASSLAGSSYEQYF.

This clonotype was seen a few times. The chain couples TRBV29-1 to TRBJ1-1; no clear D. The CDR3 is made up of 13 amino acids. Deletions cut 1 base from V and 5 bases from J, with 11 bases between. CDR1 SQVTM and CDR2 ANQGSEA come from the germline V gene. The CDR3 loop reads CSVEVDPATEAFF. Written as DNA, the CDR3 is TGCAGCGTTGAAGTAGATCCGGCGACTGAAGCTTTCTTT. Together with reference TRBV29-1 and TRBJ1-1, the CDR3 gives the full variable domain: SAVISQKPSRDICQRGTSLTIQCQVDSQVTMMFWYRQQPGQSLTLIATANQGSEATYESGFVIDKFPISRPNLTFSTLTVSNMSPEDSSIYLCSVEVDPATEAFFGQGTRLTVV.

As DNA, the CDR3 is TGTGCCAGCTCACCAGGGACAGGTAATGAGCAGTTCTTC. Protein: CASSPGTGNEQFF. The V call is TRBV18, the J call TRBJ2-1; 8 positions agree with TRBD1. Unmatched junction bases numbered 1, after V lost 2 bases and J lost 7 bases. The CDR3 contains 13 residues. Germline V gene lookup returns CDR1 KGHSH and CDR2 LQKENI.

There are many counts of this clonotype. The chain joins TRBV3-1 to TRBJ2-3; D might be TRBD2 (6 bases). Trimming left V 8 bases short and J 1 base short, with 10 bases between. The CDR3 loop spans 13 amino acids. From germline, CDR1 is LGHDT and CDR2 YNNKEL (reference sequence). The DNA of the CDR3 is TGTGCCAGCCGGCCGGGGGGCACAGATACGCAGTATTTT. Translated, it gives CASRPGGTDTQYF.

This clonotype was recorded at least ten times. The J gene is TRBJ2-3, the V gene TRBV4-3, with a possible D match to TRBD1 (6 bases). This CDR3 region has 16 residues. Germline V gives CDR1 LGHNA, CDR2 YSLEER. Trimming removed 0 bases at V and 3 bases at J, with 13 bases between. CDR3: CASSQDVRGFTDTQYF. The CDR3 bases are TGCGCCAGCAGCCAAGATGTCAGGGGCTTTACAGATACGCAGTATTTT.

Regarding this clonotype: One base away lies a much larger clone, so this may be a sequencing read error. The chain carries TRBV7-9 and TRBJ1-2; no clear D gene. The CDR3 loop spans 14 amino acids. Germline V lookup: CDR1 SEHNR, CDR2 FQNEAQ (reference sequence). This CDR3 is CVSSRGVTGYGYTF. The CDR3 coding sequence is TGTGTCAGCAGCCGAGGAGTGACGGGCTATGGCTACACCTTC.

This clonotype was counted ten times or more. The chain is built from TRBV6-2 or TRBV6-3 and TRBJ2-1; possible D gene TRBD2, 6 bases. V was pared by 7 bases and J by 0 bases, with 10 bases between. There are 14 residues in the CDR3. Germline V CDR1 and CDR2: MNHEY, SVGEGT. CDR3: CASNVAASYNEQFF. For the CDR3, the DNA is TGTGCCAGCAATGTAGCGGCCTCCTACAATGAGCAGTTCTTC.

This clonotype was seen more than once but under ten times. The rearrangement joins TRBV10-1 to TRBJ2-5; D ambiguous. The germline V gene has CDR1 WNHNN and CDR2 SYGVQD (reference sequence). Trimming pared 3 bases from V and 0 bases from J, leaving 8 bases between. The CDR3 extends over 14 amino acids. The CDR3, as DNA: TGCGCCAGCAGTGATGGTCAACACCAAGAGACCCAGTACTTC. Translated: CASSDGQHQETQYF.

The sample holds many counts of this clonotype. CDR3 amino acids: CASSYSSPNEQFF. CDR3 coding DNA: TGTGCCAGCAGTTACTCGTCTCCGAATGAGCAGTTCTTC. V and J are TRBV6-6 and TRBJ2-1; D remains unclear. Deletions cut 0 bases from V and 7 bases from J, with 7 bases between. The V gene's germline CDR1 is MNHNY and CDR2 SVGAGI (reference sequence). This CDR3 region has 13 residues.

This chain links TRBV24-1 with TRBJ2-2; 9 bases are shared with TRBD2. The CDR3 is 16 amino acids. Germline values: CDR1 KGHDR, CDR2 SFDVKD. After removal of 3 bases from V and 2 bases from J, the junction contained 3 bases not matched to a gene. CDR3 protein: CATSDTTSGNTGELFF. The CDR3 DNA is TGTGCCACCAGTGATACGACTAGCGGTAACACCGGGGAGCTGTTTTTT.

Many counts were recorded for this clonotype. The J gene is TRBJ1-2, the V gene TRBV3-1; TRBD1 matches at 8 bases. This CDR3 spans 13 amino acids. CDR1 LGHDT and CDR2 YNNKEL come from the germline V gene (reference sequence). J lost 4 bases, V lost 4 bases, and 2 bases had no gene match. The CDR3 coding sequence is TGTGCCAGCAGCCGGACAGGGTTCTATGGCTACACCTTC. The encoded protein is CASSRTGFYGYTF.

The chain has TRBV4-3 and TRBJ2-5, with D possibly TRBD1 on 6 matching bases. From germline, CDR1 is LGHNA and CDR2 YSLEER. The length of the CDR3 is 15 residues. V was clipped by 0 bases and J by 2 bases, with 10 bases between them. In DNA form, the CDR3 reads TGCGCCAGCAGCCAAGAATACAGGGCGCAAGAGACCCAGTACTTC. It codes for CASSQEYRAQETQYF.

As for this clonotype: A much larger clonotype is one base distant, so this may be a read error. The chain couples TRBV5-1 to TRBJ2-7, with D possibly TRBD1 on 5 matching bases. The germline gives CDR1 SGHRS, CDR2 YFSETQ. This CDR3 has 13 residues. Trimming took off 2 bases at V and 5 bases at J, with 11 bases between the two ends. In nucleotides, the CDR3 is TGCGCCAGCAGCTTACAGGATTTCGACGAGCAGTACTTC. Translation: CASSLQDFDEQYF.

The genes are TRBV20-1 and TRBJ1-2; D is perhaps TRBD1 (5 bases). Trimming left V 6 bases short and J 1 base short, with 9 bases between. This CDR3 has 12 amino acids. Germline assignment: CDR1 DFQATT and CDR2 SNEGSKA (reference sequence). As DNA, the CDR3 is TGCAGTGCAGGGACCGTTAACTATGGCTACACCTTC. Translated: CSAGTVNYGYTF.

This clonotype was counted at least ten times. V gene TRBV7-2 combines with J gene TRBJ1-2; no clear D. Trimming left V 5 bases short and J 8 bases short, with 12 bases between. CDR1 and CDR2 (germline): SGHTA, FQGNSA. CDR3 length: 12 residues. CDR3 nucleotide sequence: TGTGCCAGCAGCCTCAGGAGTTACGGCTACACCTTC. Protein sequence: CASSLRSYGYTF.

This clonotype was seen only a few times. J is TRBJ2-1 and V is TRBV7-6; no clear D. The V end lost 5 bases, the J end lost 4 bases, and 9 bases lay between the germline ends. Germline V gene lookup returns CDR1 SGHVS and CDR2 FNYEAQ. The CDR3 spans 13 residues. CDR3 protein: CASSLGRYNEQFF. The CDR3 bases are TGTGCCAGCAGCCTTGGACGGTACAATGAGCAGTTCTTC.

About this clonotype itself: One end of the junction varies from germline; a read error may be responsible. The chain has TRBV30 and TRBJ2-7; possible D gene TRBD1, 6 bases. The CDR3 is 16 residues long. Germline assignment: CDR1 GTSNPN and CDR2 SVGIG (reference sequence). CDR3 in amino acids: CAWSVLYLQGSHEQYF. In DNA, the CDR3 is TGTGCCTGGAGTGTTTTGTATTTACAGGGCTCCCACGAGCAGTACTTC.

This clonotype was seen ten or more times. The V call is TRBV11-2, the J call TRBJ2-1; 12 bases align to TRBD2. Germline V gene lookup returns CDR1 SGHAT and CDR2 FQNNGV. The CDR3 runs 16 residues. V shed 5 bases and J 9 bases; nucleotides not matched to a gene: 11. The chain's CDR3 is CASSPRTSGGPFEQFF. The CDR3 region has the DNA TGTGCCAGCAGCCCAAGAACTAGCGGGGGGCCTTTTGAGCAGTTCTTC.

This clonotype was counted only a few times. J is TRBJ1-1 and V is TRBV4-3; tentative D call: TRBD1 (6 bases). The CDR3 is 15 residues long. Trimming took off 4 bases at V and 1 base at J, with 13 bases between the two ends. Per germline, CDR1 LGHNA and CDR2 YSLEER. The CDR3: CASSLGGASNTEAFF. CDR3 coding DNA: TGCGCCAGCAGCCTCGGGGGGGCTTCGAACACTGAAGCTTTCTTT.

This clonotype was seen repeatedly, ten times or more. This chain links TRBV7-2 with TRBJ1-5; 7 bases fit TRBD1. The CDR3 extends over 15 amino acids. CDR1 and CDR2 (germline): SGHTA, FQGNSA. Trimming cost V 1 base and J 4 bases; bases outside gene matches: 4. CDR3 bases: TGTGCCAGCAGCTTAGTGGGACAGAATAATCAGCCCCAGCATTTT. Translating gives CASSLVGQNNQPQHF.

A few counts support this clonotype. The chain carries TRBV12-3 or TRBV12-4 and TRBJ2-5; maybe TRBD2 (6 bases). Trimming removed 1 base at V and 4 bases at J, with 10 bases between. This CDR3 has 14 amino acids. The CDR3 is CASSLGGAPETQYF. The DNA for the CDR3 is TGTGCCAGCAGTTTAGGCGGGGCGCCAGAGACCCAGTACTTC.

This clonotype was counted at least ten times. V and J are TRBV7-8 and TRBJ2-3; D could derive from TRBD1 or TRBD2 (5 bases each). Germline V gives CDR1 SGHVS, CDR2 FQNEAQ. V was pared by 1 base and J by 5 bases, with 13 bases between. The CDR3 sequence is 15 residues long. CDR3 amino acids: CASSLGGGRVDTQYF. CDR3 sequence (DNA): TGTGCCAGCAGCTTAGGGGGCGGGCGGGTAGATACGCAGTATTTT.

The gene calls are TRBV5-4 and TRBJ1-1; 9 bases fit TRBD1. The CDR3 has 17 amino acids. V shed 5 bases, J shed 2 bases, and the junction held 13 bases outside the gene matches. CDR1 and CDR2 (germline): SGHNT, YYREEE (reference sequence). The chain's CDR3 is CASRRAPGQGINTEAFF. The DNA for the CDR3 is TGTGCCAGCAGGAGGGCGCCGGGACAGGGCATCAACACTGAAGCTTTCTTT.

In this sample, this clonotype turned up many times. This chain links TRBV7-8 with TRBJ2-1; 11 bases match TRBD2. Germline CDR1 is SGHVS and CDR2 is FQNEAQ. The CDR3 is made up of 20 amino acids. Germline trimming cut 1 base from V and 0 bases from J; bases unmatched to any gene: 11. The CDR3 loop reads CASSLDSPSGGTSSYNEQFF. Here the CDR3 DNA reads TGTGCCAGCAGCTTAGACTCTCCTAGCGGGGGGACTAGCTCCTACAATGAGCAGTTCTTC.

There are many counts of this clonotype. The rearrangement links TRBV28 to TRBJ2-1; D may be TRBD2 (5 bases). Germline V gene lookup returns CDR1 MDHEN and CDR2 SYDVKM. The CDR3 runs 14 residues. The ends were cut back, 5 bases at V and 5 bases at J, with 13 bases in the middle. The CDR3 here is CASSVKLAHNEQFF. CDR3 in DNA: TGTGCCAGCAGTGTCAAGCTAGCCCACAATGAGCAGTTCTTC.

This clonotype has just a few counts. This chain links TRBV7-9 with TRBJ2-5, with 9 bases aligning to TRBD1. The ends lost 5 bases at V and 6 bases at J; junction bases unmatched: 10. The CDR3 loop spans 15 amino acids. Looked up from germline, CDR1 is SEHNR and CDR2 is FQNEAQ (reference sequence). The CDR3, as DNA: TGTGCCAGCAGCCTATCAACAGGGGGCCCCAAGACCCAGTACTTC. This codes for CASSLSTGGPKTQYF.

This clonotype has at least ten counts. This chain connects TRBV20-1 to TRBJ2-2; 9 positions match TRBD2. There are 15 residues in the CDR3. Per germline, CDR1 DFQATT and CDR2 SNEGSKA (reference sequence). J was trimmed by 3 bases and V by 2 bases; bases with no gene match: 4. CDR3 in amino acids: CSARNAGGHTGELFF. CDR3 in DNA: TGCAGTGCTAGAAATGCGGGGGGGCACACCGGGGAGCTGTTTTTT.

This clonotype was counted ten times or more. The chain carries TRBV6-5 and TRBJ2-5, with D uncertain. Germline loops: CDR1 MNHEY, CDR2 SVGAGI. V dropped 4 bases and J dropped 5 bases, with 11 bases sitting between them. This CDR3 is 13 amino acids long. The chain's CDR3 is CASSSHGRETQYF. The CDR3 DNA is TGTGCCAGCAGTTCCCACGGACGCGAGACCCAGTACTTC.

Many counts were recorded for this clonotype. This chain uses TRBV12-5 with TRBJ1-4, with TRBD1 identical over 11 bases. Germline assignment: CDR1 LGHNT and CDR2 FRNRAP. The CDR3 extends over 18 amino acids. V lost 6 bases and J lost 0; bases outside the gene matches: 9. In DNA, the CDR3 is TGTGCTAGTGGCCCCCCGGGACAGGGGGTCCCAACTAATGAAAAACTGTTTTTT. The encoded protein is CASGPPGQGVPTNEKLFF.

This clonotype was seen many times. The chain is built from TRBV20-1 and TRBJ1-2; a weak D match, TRBD1 (6 bases). The CDR3 extends over 11 amino acids. The ends were cut back, 3 bases at V and 6 bases at J, with 8 bases in the middle. The germline gives CDR1 DFQATT, CDR2 SNEGSKA (reference sequence). The CDR3 DNA is TGCAGTGCTAGTAACAGGGATGGCTACACCTTC. Translating it yields CSASNRDGYTF.